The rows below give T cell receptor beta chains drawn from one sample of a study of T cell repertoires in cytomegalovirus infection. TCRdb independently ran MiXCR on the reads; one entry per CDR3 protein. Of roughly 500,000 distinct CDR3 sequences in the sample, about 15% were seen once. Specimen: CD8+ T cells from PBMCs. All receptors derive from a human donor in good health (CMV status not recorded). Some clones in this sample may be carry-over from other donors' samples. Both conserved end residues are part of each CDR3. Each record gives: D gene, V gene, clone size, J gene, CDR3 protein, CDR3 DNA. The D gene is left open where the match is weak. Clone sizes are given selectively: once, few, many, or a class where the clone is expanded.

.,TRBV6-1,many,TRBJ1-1,CASKVSAFVFF,TGTGCCAGCAAGGTGTCCGCGTTCGTTTTCTTT
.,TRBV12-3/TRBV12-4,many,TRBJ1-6,CASSRGEKTEPRSKPSSYNSPLHF,TGTGCCAGCAGCCGCGGGGAAAAGACAGAACCGCGATCCAAACCGAGCTCCTATAATTCACCCCTCCACTTT
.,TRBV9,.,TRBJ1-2,CASSVTLTGRVANYGYTF,TGTGCCAGCAGCGTAACCTTGACAGGCCGAGTGGCTAACTATGGCTACACCTTC
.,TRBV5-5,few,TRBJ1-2,CASSLAPGRASSYGYTF,TGTGCCAGCAGCTTGGCCCCCGGACGAGCTTCATCCTATGGCTACACCTTC
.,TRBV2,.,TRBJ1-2,CASSGREGGYTF,TGTGCCAGCAGTGGCAGGGAGGGTGGCTACACCTTC
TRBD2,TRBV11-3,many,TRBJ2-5,CASSRGGPLETQYF,TGTGCCAGCAGCCGCGGGGGACCCCTAGAGACCCAGTACTTC
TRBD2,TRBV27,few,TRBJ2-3,CASRPPRGTSADTQYF,TGTGCCAGCAGGCCCCCTCGCGGGACTAGCGCGGATACGCAGTATTTT
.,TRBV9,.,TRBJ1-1,CASSPTRGATEAFF,TGTGCCAGCAGCCCGACCAGGGGCGCAACTGAAGCTTTCTTT
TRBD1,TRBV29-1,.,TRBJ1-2,CSVEDLYSDRENYGYTF,TGCAGCGTTGAAGATCTTTACTCAGACAGGGAAAACTATGGCTACACCTTC
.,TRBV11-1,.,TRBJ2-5,CASSLGGLRETQYF,TGTGCCAGCAGCTTGGGGGGACTGAGAGAGACCCAGTACTTC
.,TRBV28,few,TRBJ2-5,CASSLKVVGYSEETQYF,TGTGCCAGCAGTTTAAAAGTTGTGGGCTACTCGGAGGAGACCCAGTACTTC
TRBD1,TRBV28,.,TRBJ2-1,CASSDRGISSYNEQFF,TGTGCCAGCAGTGACAGGGGGATTAGCTCCTACAATGAGCAGTTCTTC